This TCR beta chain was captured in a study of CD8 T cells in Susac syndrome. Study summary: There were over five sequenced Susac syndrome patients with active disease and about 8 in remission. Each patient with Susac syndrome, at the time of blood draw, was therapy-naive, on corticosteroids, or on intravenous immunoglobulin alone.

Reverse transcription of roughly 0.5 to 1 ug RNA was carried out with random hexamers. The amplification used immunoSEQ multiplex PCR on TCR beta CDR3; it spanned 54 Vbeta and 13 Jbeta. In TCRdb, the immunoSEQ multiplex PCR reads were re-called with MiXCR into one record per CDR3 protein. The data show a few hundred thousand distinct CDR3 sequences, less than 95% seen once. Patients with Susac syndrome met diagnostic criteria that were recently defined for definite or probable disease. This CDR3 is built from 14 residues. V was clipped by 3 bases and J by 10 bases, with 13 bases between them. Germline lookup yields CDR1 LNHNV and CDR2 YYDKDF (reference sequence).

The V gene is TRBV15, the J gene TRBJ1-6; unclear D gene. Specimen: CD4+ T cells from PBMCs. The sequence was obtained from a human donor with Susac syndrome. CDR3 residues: CATSSHPGVSPLHF. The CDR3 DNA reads TGTGCCACCAGCAGTCACCCCGGGGTATCACCCCTCCACTTT.